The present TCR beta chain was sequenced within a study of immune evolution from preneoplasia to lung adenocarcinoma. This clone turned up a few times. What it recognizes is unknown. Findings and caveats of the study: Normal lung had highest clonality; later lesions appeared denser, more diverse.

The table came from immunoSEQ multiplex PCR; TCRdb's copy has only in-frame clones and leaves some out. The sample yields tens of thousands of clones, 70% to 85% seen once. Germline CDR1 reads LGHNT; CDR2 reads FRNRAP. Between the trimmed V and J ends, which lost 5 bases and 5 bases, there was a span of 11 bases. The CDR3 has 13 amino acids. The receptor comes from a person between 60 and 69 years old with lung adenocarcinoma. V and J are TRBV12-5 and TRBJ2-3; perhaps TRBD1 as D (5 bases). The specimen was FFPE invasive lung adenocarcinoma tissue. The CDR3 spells CASGPWGGDTQYF. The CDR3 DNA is TGTGCTAGTGGTCCGTGGGGCGGAGATACGCAGTATTTT.